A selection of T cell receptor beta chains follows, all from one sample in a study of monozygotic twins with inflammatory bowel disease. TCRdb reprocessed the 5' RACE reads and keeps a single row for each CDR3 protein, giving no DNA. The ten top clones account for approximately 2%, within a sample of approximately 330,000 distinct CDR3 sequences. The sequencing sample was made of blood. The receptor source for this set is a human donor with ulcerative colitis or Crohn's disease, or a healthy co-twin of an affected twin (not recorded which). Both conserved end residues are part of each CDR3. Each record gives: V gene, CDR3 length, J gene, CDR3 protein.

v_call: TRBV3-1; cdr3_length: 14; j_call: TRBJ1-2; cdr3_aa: CASSQVGDLNGYTF
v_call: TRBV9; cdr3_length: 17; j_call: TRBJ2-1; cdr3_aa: CASSAYHRGAGYNEQFF
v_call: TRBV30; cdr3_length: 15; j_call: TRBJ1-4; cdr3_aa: CAWTQKGASNEKLFF
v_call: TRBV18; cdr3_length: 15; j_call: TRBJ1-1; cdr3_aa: CASSPKGPGGTEAFF
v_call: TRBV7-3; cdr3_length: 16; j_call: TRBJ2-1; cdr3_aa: CASSPGLAGGENEQFF
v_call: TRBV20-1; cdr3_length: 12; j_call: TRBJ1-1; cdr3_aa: CSAAPPVIGAFF
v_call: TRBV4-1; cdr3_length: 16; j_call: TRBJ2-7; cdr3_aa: CASSQENRGLRSEQYF
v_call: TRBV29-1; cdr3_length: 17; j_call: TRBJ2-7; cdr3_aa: CSVEERRIGTASYEQYF
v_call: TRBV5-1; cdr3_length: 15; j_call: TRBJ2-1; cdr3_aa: CASSLTGFTDPHPFF
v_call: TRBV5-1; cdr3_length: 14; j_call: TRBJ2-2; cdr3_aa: CASRATTNTGELFF
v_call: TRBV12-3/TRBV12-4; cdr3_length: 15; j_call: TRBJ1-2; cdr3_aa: CASSLGQGNNYGYTF
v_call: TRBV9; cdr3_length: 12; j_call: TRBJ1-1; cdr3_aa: CASSGTGAEAFF
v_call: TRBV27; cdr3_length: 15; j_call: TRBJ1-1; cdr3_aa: CASSFWGAGRTEAFF
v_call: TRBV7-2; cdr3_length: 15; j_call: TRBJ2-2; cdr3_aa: CASSPSGTGAGELFF
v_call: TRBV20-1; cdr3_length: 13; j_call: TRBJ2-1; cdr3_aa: CSARRDRGNEQFF
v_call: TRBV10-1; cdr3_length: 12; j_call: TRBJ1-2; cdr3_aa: CASSESGRDYTF
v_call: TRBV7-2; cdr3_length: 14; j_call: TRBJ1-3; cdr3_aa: CASTSVGTGNTIYF
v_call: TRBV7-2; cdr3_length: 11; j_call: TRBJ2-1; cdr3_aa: CASRGFAEQFF
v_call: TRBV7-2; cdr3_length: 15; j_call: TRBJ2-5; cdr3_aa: CASSYSIWGQETQYF
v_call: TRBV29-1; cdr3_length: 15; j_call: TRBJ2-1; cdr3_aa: CSVAGLAGVYNEQFF
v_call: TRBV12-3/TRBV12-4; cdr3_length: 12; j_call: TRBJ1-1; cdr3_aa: CASRDRFTEAFF
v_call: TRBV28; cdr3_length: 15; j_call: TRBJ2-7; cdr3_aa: CASSLPGQGRHEQYF
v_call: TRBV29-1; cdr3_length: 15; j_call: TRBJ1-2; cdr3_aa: CSVGRGIATNYGYTF
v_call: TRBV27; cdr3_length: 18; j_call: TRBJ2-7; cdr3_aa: CASSFGTSGSTRAGEQYF
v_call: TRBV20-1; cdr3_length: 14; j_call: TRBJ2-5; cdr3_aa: CSARVVAREETQYF
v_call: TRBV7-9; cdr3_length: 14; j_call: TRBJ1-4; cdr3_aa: CASSPGSGAEKLFF